This passage covers 5 T cell receptor beta chains from one sample sequenced in a study of glioma-infiltrating T cells after dendritic cell vaccination. Only in-frame clones appear in the TCRdb table, and some are missing; sequencing was by immunoSEQ multiplex PCR. This table holds approximately 100,000 clones, 75% to 85% found once. The sequencing used blood, collected before dendritic cell vaccination. The receptor set was obtained from a human donor with glioblastoma.

This chain connects TRBV11-2 to TRBJ2-1, with TRBD1 matching 7 bases. The V segment lost 3 bases and the J segment 4 bases; nucleotides outside the gene matches: 9. The CDR3 extends over 16 amino acids. In germline, CDR1 is SGHAT, CDR2 FQNNGV. The chain's CDR3 is CASSFRWTGRYNEQFF. Here the CDR3 DNA reads TGTGCCAGCAGCTTTAGGTGGACAGGCCGATACAATGAGCAGTTCTTC.

This chain links TRBV13 with TRBJ2-5; the match to TRBD1 covers 7 bases. The CDR3 runs 14 residues. After removal of 5 bases from V and 2 bases from J, the junction contained 5 bases not matched to a gene. CDR1 PRHDT and CDR2 FYEKMQ come from the germline V gene (reference sequence). In DNA, the CDR3 is TGTGCCAGCAGCAGGGGGCATGGGCAAGAGACCCAGTACTTC. Translated: CASSRGHGQETQYF.

The chain recombines TRBV7-2 with TRBJ2-5; 12 nucleotides match TRBD2. Germline V gives CDR1 SGHTA, CDR2 FQGNSA. This CDR3 has 16 amino acids. Trimming at V came to 5 bases and at J to 4 bases, leaving 8 bases not matched to a gene. CDR3 coding DNA: TGTGCCAGCAGCCCTAGCGGGGGGGCAGAGGGAGAGACCCAGTACTTC. It codes for CASSPSGGAEGETQYF.

The V and J genes are TRBV4-1 and TRBJ2-3; no clear D gene. The CDR3 is 13 amino acids. CDR1 MGHRA and CDR2 YSYEKL come from the germline V gene. The V end lost 0 bases, the J end lost 12 bases, and 13 bases lay between the germline ends. The CDR3 reads CASSQDIRTVQYF. Here the CDR3 DNA reads TGCGCCAGCAGCCAAGATATCCGAACGGTCCAGTATTTT.

This clone was found once. J is TRBJ2-3 and V is TRBV19; TRBD1 aligns across 8 bases. This CDR3 is 14 amino acids long. The germline V gene encodes CDR1 LNHDA and CDR2 SQIVND (reference sequence). V lost 5 bases, J lost 1 base, and 2 bases stayed unmatched. The CDR3 region is CASSSTGGTDTQYF. The CDR3 nucleotides read TGTGCCAGTAGTTCGACAGGGGGCACAGATACGCAGTATTTT.